A single sample gave rise to the 10 T cell receptor beta chains below, sequenced in a study of blood T cell repertoires in COVID-19. Some clones are missing from TCRdb's copy, which holds only in-frame ones; the method was immunoSEQ multiplex PCR. The sample has 150,000 to 200,000 clones, 80% to 90% seen once. Sequencing was done on a sample of peripheral blood. These receptors were collected from a human donor with active or convalescent COVID-19. The donor label of this sample is uncertain.

The V call is TRBV24-1, the J call TRBJ2-5; D perhaps matches TRBD1 (6 bases). The CDR3 contains 15 residues. Per the germline V gene, CDR1 is KGHDR and CDR2 is SFDVKD. V was pared by 5 bases and J by 4 bases, with 16 bases between. Written as DNA, the CDR3 is TGTGCCACCAGTGCCAAACCGGGACAAGGAGAGACCCAGTACTTC. Protein: CATSAKPGQGETQYF.

V usage is TRBV4-3 and J usage is TRBJ1-2, with D perhaps matching TRBD1 (5 bases). Germline values: CDR1 LGHNA, CDR2 YSLEER. The CDR3 consists of 15 residues. Trimming took 5 bases from V and 1 from J, leaving 14 bases between them. CDR3 sequence (DNA): TGCGCCAGCAGCGAGACAGCTATCTATAACTATGGCTACACCTTC. Protein product: CASSETAIYNYGYTF.

The chain recombines TRBV4-2 with TRBJ2-5; a possible D gene is TRBD2 (5 bases). Trimming took 1 base from V and 5 from J, leaving 14 bases between them. The CDR3 sequence is 15 residues long. The germline CDR1 and CDR2 sequences are LGHNA and YNFKEQ. The CDR3 DNA follows: TGTGCCAGCAGCCAAGTGTTCGGTCCGGGGGAGACCCAGTACTTC. Translating it yields CASSQVFGPGETQYF.

In its sample, this clone was seen once. The gene calls are TRBV3-1 (or the pseudogene TRBV3-2) and TRBJ1-6; D remains unclear. Germline V lookup: CDR1 LGHDT, CDR2 YNNKEL (reference sequence). This CDR3 has 16 residues. Trimming took off 4 bases at V and 0 bases at J, with 10 bases between the two ends. The CDR3 here is CASSRRDSSYNSPLHF. The CDR3, as DNA: TGTGCCAGCAGCCGACGGGATAGCTCCTATAATTCACCCCTCCACTTT.

V gene TRBV27 combines with J gene TRBJ2-2; D remains unclear. CDR3 size: 16 residues. The V and J ends lost 3 bases and 4 bases respectively, with 15 bases between them. Germline CDR1 reads MNHEY; CDR2 reads SMNVEV (reference sequence). The CDR3 DNA reads as TGTGCCAGCAGTTTCGTAGGAGCGCGGTCCACCGGGGAGCTGTTTTTT. The encoded protein is CASSFVGARSTGELFF.

The rearrangement uses TRBV2 and TRBJ1-4; TRBD1 might be the D (6 bases). V was shortened by 2 bases and J by 8 bases, with 12 bases between the two germline ends. The CDR3 is 14 residues long. From germline, CDR1 is SNHLY and CDR2 FYNNEI. CDR3 residues: CASSEPGAQEKLFF. The CDR3 DNA reads as TGTGCCAGCAGTGAACCAGGGGCGCAGGAAAAACTGTTTTTT.

The chain employs TRBV7-3 and TRBJ1-1; no clear D. The V end was cut by 5 bases, the J end by 0 bases, with 16 bases between. CDR1 and CDR2 from the germline V gene are SGHTA and FQGTGA. The CDR3 sequence is 16 residues long. The chain's CDR3 is CASSANGPMLNTEAFF. CDR3 coding DNA: TGTGCCAGCAGCGCAAATGGCCCCATGTTGAACACTGAAGCTTTCTTT.

The gene calls are TRBV9 and TRBJ2-1, with TRBD2 identical over 7 bases. The J segment lost 1 base and the V segment lost 4 bases, leaving 8 bases of the junction unmatched. Germline CDR1 and CDR2: SGDLS and YYNGEE. This CDR3 is built from 16 residues. The CDR3 DNA follows: TGTGCCAGCAGCCAGACGGGGGGTGGTTCCTACAATGAGCAGTTCTTC. Translated, it gives CASSQTGGGSYNEQFF. The whole variable domain, remainder taken from reference TRBV9 and TRBJ2-1, is DSGVTQTPKHLITATGQRVTLRCSPRSGDLSVYWYQQSLDQGLQFLIQYYNGEERAKGNILERFSAQQFPDLHSELNLSSLELGDSALYFCASSQTGGGSYNEQFFGPGTRLTVL.

This clone was found once. The J gene is TRBJ2-1, the V gene TRBV19; D is ambiguous. Deletions cut 0 bases from V and 2 bases from J, with 2 bases between. CDR1 and CDR2 from the germline V gene are LNHDA and SQIVND (reference sequence). The CDR3 is 13 residues long. CDR3 sequence reads: CASSIDTYNEQFF. The CDR3 DNA is TGTGCCAGTAGTATAGATACCTACAATGAGCAGTTCTTC. The full variable domain, in which reference TRBV19 and TRBJ2-1 provide the parts outside the CDR3, is DGGITQSPKYLFRKEGQNVTLSCEQNLNHDAMYWYRQDPGQGLRLIYYSQIVNDFQKGDIAEGYSVSREKKESFPLTVTSAQKNPTAFYLCASSIDTYNEQFFGPGTRLTVL.

The sample holds one count of this clone. The CDR3, as DNA: TGCGCCAGCAGCGTCAGCGGGAGGGCCGACGGGGAGCTGTTTTTT. It yields the protein CASSVSGRADGELFF. V gene TRBV5-1 combines with J gene TRBJ2-2, with 10 bases lining up with TRBD2. CDR1 is SGHRS and CDR2 is YFSETQ in the germline V gene. V was pared by 4 bases and J by 7 bases, with 7 bases of the junction left unmatched. CDR3 length: 15 amino acids.